This TCR beta chain derives from a study of T cell responses to AZD1222 COVID-19 vaccine. Study conclusions and caveats: Compared with day 0, the breadth and depth of the Spike-specific TCR repertoire rose significantly after two doses of AZD1222. Reports say nearly half of spike-specific TCRs go after unmutated variant regions.

Of note for this clone: Its antigen is unidentified.

Clones were sequenced by immunoSEQ multiplex PCR, and TCRdb holds only the in-frame ones, with some missing. The sample has roughly 130,000 clones, approximately 90% seen once. The sequence derives from an adult in good health. The sequencing here drew on peripheral blood, taken on day 0 of AZD1222 vaccination.

As DNA, the CDR3 is TGTGCCAGCAGCCAAGGCGACGGCCGGGGACAGGGCTATGAAAAACTGTTTTTT. This gives the protein CASSQGDGRGQGYEKLFF. The chain links TRBV3-1 (or the pseudogene TRBV3-2) to TRBJ1-4, with 9 bases matching TRBD1. This CDR3 has 18 residues. Germline V gene sequence: CDR1 LGHDT, CDR2 YNNKEL (reference sequence). With V trimmed by 1 base and J by 6 bases, 12 bases remained unmatched.